Presented here are 9 T cell receptor beta chains from one specimen sequenced in a study of patients and donors after allogeneic stem cell transplantation. TCRdb independently ran MiXCR on the RT-PCR reads; one entry per CDR3 protein. This sample carries roughly 200,000 distinct CDR3 sequences, over 30% of them seen once, and the ten largest clones take more than 9%. The sequencing sample was made of blood, either unsorted or a sorted T cell fraction (not recorded which). The receptors here all came from a human donor who was either an allogeneic HSCT recipient or a stem cell or donor lymphocyte infusion donor (not recorded which). It is not recorded whose cells these are; they may come from a transplant donor.

This clonotype was recorded a few times. This sequence joins TRBV4-3 and TRBJ1-3, with a possible D match to TRBD1 (6 bases). Germline V gene sequence: CDR1 LGHNA, CDR2 YSLEER. With 2 bases removed from V and 4 bases from J, the gap between germline ends came to 18 bases. The CDR3 sequence is 17 residues long. In DNA, the CDR3 is TGCGCCAGCAGCCAAACAGCCTCAGCGGGGGCAGGAAACACCATATATTTT. Translated, it gives CASSQTASAGAGNTIYF.

This clonotype was detected a few times. The gene calls are TRBV14 and TRBJ1-3, with a weak D call TRBD1 (6 bases). The germline V gene has CDR1 SGHDN and CDR2 FVKESK. CDR3 length equals 14 residues. The ends were cut back, 5 bases at V and 2 bases at J, with 10 bases in the middle. CDR3 coding DNA: TGTGCCAGCAGCGCTGGGACACCTGGAAACACCATATATTTT. Translating gives CASSAGTPGNTIYF.

The chain employs TRBV13 and TRBJ2-7; no clear D gene. The CDR3 is 14 amino acids. Trimming cost V 2 bases and J 0 bases, with 8 bases left between them. The germline V gene has CDR1 PRHDT and CDR2 FYEKMQ (reference sequence). CDR3 in DNA: TGTGCCAGCAGCTTACGGACCCTCTCCTACGAGCAGTACTTC. Residues: CASSLRTLSYEQYF.

The chain couples TRBV10-3 to TRBJ2-2; 8 nucleotides line up with TRBD1. Losses at the gene ends were 7 bases for V and 0 bases for J; bases not matched to a gene: 16. The CDR3 contains 19 residues. CDR1 is ENHRY and CDR2 is SYGVKD in the germline V gene. The CDR3 spells CAITGTSGTGSANTGELFF. The CDR3 DNA reads as TGTGCCATCACGGGCACCTCCGGGACAGGATCCGCGAACACCGGGGAGCTGTTTTTT.

J is TRBJ1-2 and V is TRBV28, with D perhaps TRBD1 (5 bases). Germline V gives CDR1 MDHEN, CDR2 SYDVKM. Trimming pared 6 bases from V and 6 bases from J, leaving 14 bases between. CDR3 length: 13 amino acids. The CDR3 DNA sequence: TGTGCCAGCAGGCTCAGGGCAGTCCATGGCTACACCTTC. As protein: CASRLRAVHGYTF.

The chain uses TRBV12-3 or TRBV12-4 and TRBJ1-2; D is perhaps TRBD1 (5 bases). The CDR3 covers 14 residues. Trimming cost V 0 bases and J 8 bases, with 13 bases left between them. CDR3 sequence reads: CASSLASGFWGYTF. The CDR3, as DNA: TGTGCCAGCAGTTTAGCCTCAGGGTTTTGGGGCTACACCTTC.

The chain carries TRBV9 and TRBJ1-2; 7 bases map to TRBD1. The CDR3 has 14 amino acids. The germline CDR1 and CDR2 sequences are SGDLS and YYNGEE. With V trimmed by 3 bases and J by 4 bases, 6 bases remained unmatched. The chain's CDR3 is CASSGTDRVYGYTF. The CDR3 nucleotides read TGTGCCAGCAGCGGGACCGACAGGGTCTATGGCTACACCTTC.

In its sample, this clonotype was seen a few times. The V gene is TRBV5-1, the J gene TRBJ2-7; possible D gene TRBD1, 5 bases. Germline-derived CDR1 and CDR2 are SGHRS and YFSETQ. The CDR3 contains 13 residues. The V gene lost 5 bases and the J gene lost 5 bases, with 14 bases spanning the gap. CDR3 nucleotides: TGCGCCAGCAGGGCCACAGGATCGGACGAGCAGTACTTC. Its protein is CASRATGSDEQYF.

The chain employs TRBV28 and TRBJ1-3; tentative D call: TRBD1 (6 bases). Looked up from germline, CDR1 is MDHEN and CDR2 is SYDVKM. The CDR3 runs to 15 residues. Trimming cost V 5 bases and J 8 bases, with 19 bases left between them. Here the CDR3 reads CASSLPDSRRDTIYF. As DNA, the CDR3 is TGTGCCAGCAGTCTTCCGGACAGTAGGCGAGACACCATATATTTT. The full variable domain, its missing parts supplied by reference TRBV28 and TRBJ1-3, is DVKVTQSSRYLVKRTGEKVFLECVQDMDHENMFWYRQDPGLGLRLIYFSYDVKMKEKGDIPEGYSVSREKKERFSLILESASTNQTSMYLCASSLPDSRRDTIYFGEGSWLTVV.